These T cell receptor beta chains were read from a single sample in a study of cytomegalovirus exposure and HLA in healthy donors. Assay: immunoSEQ multiplex PCR; the TCRdb copy retains only in-frame clones and omits some. The table has approximately 88,000 clones, around 76% seen once; the top ten hold under 7%. Sequencing was carried out using PBMCs. The receptor source for this set is a man in his late teens or twenties in good health and CMV-seropositive. The CDR3 runs from the conserved cysteine through the conserved F or W. The order of the fields is clone size, V gene, D gene, J gene, CDR3 protein, CDR3 DNA. A D gene is named only where the DNA matches it firmly. Only part of the rows carry a size: once, few, many, or a class if the clone is expanded.

>NA|TRBV7-8|TRBD2|TRBJ2-1
CASSLAGGSTKDNEQFF
TGTGCCAGCAGCTTAGCGGGGGGGTCGACCAAAGACAATGAGCAGTTCTTC
>NA|TRBV15|TRBD1|TRBJ2-5
CATSGRDREETQYF
TGTGCCACCAGCGGCCGGGACAGGGAAGAGACCCAGTACTTC
>NA|TRBV7-9|NA|TRBJ1-4
CASSHKPEKLFF
TGTGCCAGCAGCCACAAACCCGAAAAACTGTTTTTT
>NA|TRBV5-1|TRBD2|TRBJ2-3
CASSRGTSGSSTDTQYF
TGCGCCAGCAGCCGAGGGACTAGCGGGTCTAGCACAGATACGCAGTATTTT
>NA|TRBV28|NA|TRBJ1-5
CASKTTNQPQHF
TGTGCCAGTAAAACTACGAATCAGCCCCAGCATTTT
>few|TRBV2|NA|TRBJ1-2
CASSSERQYGYTF
TGTGCCAGCAGTTCCGAGAGACAGTATGGCTACACCTTC
>NA|TRBV6-1|TRBD1|TRBJ1-1
CASSTDRGITEAFF
TGTGCCAGCAGCACCGACAGGGGAATCACTGAAGCTTTCTTT
>few|TRBV6-5|NA|TRBJ1-5
CATGRRSQPQHF
TGTGCCACCGGGAGGAGGAGTCAGCCCCAGCATTTT
>NA|TRBV11-2|TRBD2|TRBJ2-2
CASSQGLVDTGELFF
TGTGCCAGCAGCCAGGGACTAGTCGACACCGGGGAGCTGTTTTTT
>NA|TRBV11-2|NA|TRBJ2-2
CASSLAGIAGELFF
TGTGCCAGCAGCTTAGCAGGCATCGCCGGGGAGCTGTTTTTT
>NA|TRBV13|NA|TRBJ2-2
CASSFAGELFF
TGTGCCAGCAGCTTCGCCGGGGAGCTGTTTTTT
>NA|TRBV25-1|TRBD1|TRBJ1-2
CASSGLDRARRNYGYTF
TGTGCCAGCAGTGGGCTGGACAGGGCCCGGCGGAACTATGGCTACACCTTC
>few|TRBV4-1|NA|TRBJ1-1
CASSPFGDLNTEAFF
TGCGCCAGCAGCCCTTTTGGGGACTTGAACACTGAAGCTTTCTTT
>NA|TRBV18|TRBD2|TRBJ2-5
CASSQLAGEETQYF
TGTGCCAGCTCTCAGCTAGCGGGAGAAGAGACCCAGTACTTC
>NA|TRBV10-3|TRBD1|TRBJ2-1
CAIKPDRGRLGFEQFF
TGTGCCATCAAACCGGACAGGGGAAGACTAGGATTTGAGCAGTTCTTC
>few|TRBV7-6|TRBD2|TRBJ2-3
CASSPIAGADTQYF
TGTGCCAGCAGCCCTATAGCGGGGGCAGATACGCAGTATTTT
>NA|TRBV7-8|NA|TRBJ1-4
CASSRVSGANEKLFF
TGTGCCAGCAGCCGGGTCAGTGGTGCTAATGAAAAACTGTTTTTT
>NA|TRBV6-5|NA|TRBJ2-3
CASSYSVRRGTDTQYF
TGTGCCAGCAGTTACTCGGTACGGCGGGGCACAGATACGCAGTATTTT
>NA|TRBV2|TRBD2|TRBJ2-1
CASRWGGGASGSVNHEQFF
TGTGCCAGCCGCTGGGGGGGAGGGGCTAGCGGGAGTGTTAATCATGAGCAGTTCTTC
>NA|TRBV2|TRBD1|TRBJ1-1
CASSYDRGHTEAFF
TGTGCCAGCAGCTATGACAGGGGCCACACTGAAGCTTTCTTT
>NA|TRBV29-1|TRBD1|TRBJ1-2
CSATGAGGYTF
TGCAGCGCCACAGGGGCCGGGGGCTACACCTTC
>NA|TRBV29-1|NA|TRBJ1-3
CSVADSSGNTIYF
TGCAGCGTTGCCGACAGCTCTGGAAACACCATATATTTT
>NA|TRBV28|TRBD2|TRBJ2-5
CATVTRTRGTSGEGRMGTQYF
TGTGCCACCGTGACCCGTACAAGAGGGACTAGCGGGGAGGGTAGGATGGGGACCCAGTACTTC
>NA|TRBV7-7|TRBD2|TRBJ2-5
CASSFMRESLQETQYF
TGTGCTAGCAGCTTTATGCGGGAGTCCCTCCAAGAGACCCAGTACTTC
>few|TRBV10-2|NA|TRBJ2-1
CASSAVAHSNEQFF
TGCGCCAGCAGTGCCGTCGCGCACTCCAATGAGCAGTTCTTC